The sequence of this T cell receptor (beta chain) was determined in a study of blood T cell repertoires in COVID-19. This CDR3 has 12 amino acids. The V and J ends lost 6 bases and 0 bases, in that order; junction bases with no gene match: 1. CDR1 is SQVTM and CDR2 is ANQGSEA in the germline V gene. Original methodology: It was from reference gene primer amplification that nucleated cell counts were estimated. The method was immunoSEQ multiplex PCR; TCRdb's version includes in-frame clones alone and lacks a portion of them. V, J and clone size are those of that table, while D and trimming were read from the DNA. The table records around 200,000 clones, roughly four fifths of them present only once. With respect to this clone: Other DNA sequences in the sample encode the same CDR3.

Material: PBMCs or T cells enriched from blood (not recorded which). This sequence was found in a middle-aged man who had recovered from COVID-19. The rearrangement links TRBV29-1 to TRBJ1-1; 7 bases are a match to TRBD1. The CDR3 sequence is CSVGQMNTEAFF. Written as DNA, the CDR3 is TGCAGCGTGGGACAGATGAACACTGAAGCTTTCTTT.